This TCR beta chain stems from a study of T cell responses to AZD1222 COVID-19 vaccine. About the study: Second-dose recipients at about 4 or about 12 weeks were treated as one pooled group. Regarding the study as a whole: Two AZD1222 administrations were followed by greater Spike-specific TCR breadth and depth. No repertoire was sampled before or during the peak T cell response, only after it. Baseline seropositives among AZD1222 recipients totaled only five or six.

A note on this clone: Its cognate antigen is unknown.

Trimming took off 3 bases at V and 8 bases at J, with 13 bases between the two ends. CDR1 and CDR2 (germline): MGHDK, SYGVNS. The CDR3 extends over 14 amino acids. Clones were read by immunoSEQ multiplex PCR, and TCRdb kept only the in-frame ones, dropping some. The data show some 120,000 clones, roughly nine tenths seen once. The TCR originated in an adult in good health. Sequenced here: peripheral blood, sampled on day 0 of AZD1222 vaccination. The chain links TRBV25-1 to TRBJ1-4, with a weak D call TRBD1 (5 bases). CDR3 region: CASSDFRVGEKLFF. CDR3 DNA sequence: TGTGCCAGCAGTGATTTCAGGGTTGGGGAAAAACTGTTTTTT.